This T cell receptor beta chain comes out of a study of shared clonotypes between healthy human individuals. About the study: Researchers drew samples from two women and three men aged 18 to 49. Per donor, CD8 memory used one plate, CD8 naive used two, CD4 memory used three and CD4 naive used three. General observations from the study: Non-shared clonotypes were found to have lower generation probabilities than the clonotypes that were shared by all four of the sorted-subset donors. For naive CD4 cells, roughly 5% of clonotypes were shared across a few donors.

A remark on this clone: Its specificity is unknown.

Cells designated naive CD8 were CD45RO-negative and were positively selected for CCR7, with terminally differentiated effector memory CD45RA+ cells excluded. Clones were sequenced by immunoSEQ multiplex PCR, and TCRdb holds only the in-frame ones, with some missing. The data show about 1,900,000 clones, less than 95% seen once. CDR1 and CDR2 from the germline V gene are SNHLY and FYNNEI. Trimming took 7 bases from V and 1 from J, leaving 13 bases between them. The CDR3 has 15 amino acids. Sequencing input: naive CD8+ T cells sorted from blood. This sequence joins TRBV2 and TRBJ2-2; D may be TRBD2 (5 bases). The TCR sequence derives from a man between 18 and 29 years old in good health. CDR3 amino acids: CASINSRGNTGELFF. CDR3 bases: TGTGCCAGCATTAACTCTCGGGGGAACACCGGGGAGCTGTTTTTT.